This paragraph covers one T cell receptor beta chain sequence. Its cognate antigen is unknown. Selected positively for CCR7 and CD45RO-negative, naive CD8 cells excluded terminally differentiated effector memory CD45RA+ cells. This table comes from immunoSEQ multiplex PCR, and its TCRdb copy is limited to in-frame clones, with some not included. The sample has some 1,900,000 clones, about 95% seen once. The entry originates in a study of shared clonotypes between healthy human individuals. Trimming removed 2 bases at V and 8 bases at J, with 13 bases between. The CDR3 has 14 amino acids. Germline lookup yields CDR1 SEHNR and CDR2 FQNEAQ (reference sequence). Whole-study findings and limits: With a handful of donors compared, approximately 5% of naive CD4 clonotypes were shared.

Material for sequencing was naive CD8+ T cells sorted from blood. The rearrangement joins TRBV7-9 to TRBJ2-1; D gene uncertain. The receptor comes from a young man in good health. The DNA of the CDR3 is TGTGCCAGCAGCTTATGGGCCGAGGTCGATGAGCAGTTCTTC. Residues: CASSLWAEVDEQFF.